Following are 5 T cell receptor beta chains from one sample sequenced in a study of vaccination and CD4 T cells after COVID-19. Which antigens these TCRs recognize remains unknown. The Oncomine TCR Beta short-read assay was applied to DNA of cultured CD4+ T cells. TCRdb recomputed calls from the PCR reads with MiXCR, one row per CDR3 protein. The table records around 7,000 distinct CDR3 sequences, around 42% of them present only once. The treatment: 10-day PBMC culture with coronavirus spike peptide pools or control peptides (ViraFEST assay). CD4+ T lymphocytes from the unexposed donor were collected before the COVID-19 pandemic (2011-2018). The sequencing input was CD4+ T cells from blood, cultured in vitro. The receptors here all came from a human donor in good health.

The chain links TRBV5-4 to TRBJ2-2; D not certain. Between the trimmed V and J ends, which lost 0 bases and 5 bases, there was a span of 8 bases. This CDR3 is 14 amino acids long. Germline assignment: CDR1 SGHNT and CDR2 YYREEE (reference sequence). The CDR3 is CASSLGVSTGELFF. The CDR3 nucleotides read TGTGCCAGCAGCTTGGGGGTATCGACCGGGGAGCTGTTTTTT.

The chain carries TRBV5-1 and TRBJ2-7, with 8 bases fitting TRBD2. The junction had 5 bases not matched to a gene; V was cut back by 8 bases and J by 4 bases. CDR3 length: 12 amino acids. Germline V lookup: CDR1 SGHRS, CDR2 YFSETQ. The CDR3 sequence is CASSGDEYEQYF. The CDR3 DNA sequence: TGCGCCAGTAGCGGGGACGAGTACGAGCAGTACTTC. Variable domain in full (rest from reference TRBV5-1 and TRBJ2-7): KAGVTQTPRYLIKTRGQQVTLSCSPISGHRSVSWYQQTPGQGLQFLFEYFSETQRNKGNFPGRFSGRQFSNSRSEMNVSTLELGDSALYLCASSGDEYEQYFGPGTRLTVT.

This chain uses TRBV20-1 with TRBJ2-7; TRBD1 matches at 7 bases. V trimming: 6 bases; J trimming: 3 bases; junction bases outside the gene matches: 8. This CDR3 contains 13 residues. Germline V gene lookup returns CDR1 DFQATT and CDR2 SNEGSKA (reference sequence). The CDR3 DNA sequence: TGCAGTGCGCCCGGACAGGAGTACTACGAGCAGTACTTC. It yields the protein CSAPGQEYYEQYF.

This clonotype has just one count. The rearrangement joins TRBV4-2 to TRBJ1-2; unclear D gene. The CDR3 consists of 14 residues. Germline V gives CDR1 LGHNA, CDR2 YNFKEQ. V lost 0 bases to trimming and J lost 6 bases, with 11 bases between them. CDR3 coding DNA: TGTGCCAGCAGCCAAGATTTCGGGTTCGATGGCTACACCTTC. Translating gives CASSQDFGFDGYTF.

The rearrangement joins TRBV20-1 to TRBJ1-5; no firm D call. There are 13 residues in the CDR3. V gave up 4 bases and J gave up 4 bases, with 11 bases separating them. Germline V lookup: CDR1 DFQATT, CDR2 SNEGSKA (reference sequence). The CDR3 reads CSAMTGTNQPQHF. The CDR3 nucleotides read TGCAGTGCTATGACGGGAACTAATCAGCCCCAGCATTTT.